This T cell receptor (beta chain) was retrieved from a study of high-grade serous ovarian cancer treatment subgroups. Whole-study context: Samples averaged roughly 15,000 reads and around 7,000 unique TCR beta rearrangements. Study-level points and caveats: These tumor repertoires lack spatial information from bulk sequencing.

Notes on this clone: Its target is not known.

The length of the CDR3 is 14 residues. Germline V gene lookup returns CDR1 SGHVS and CDR2 FQNEAQ. V shed 3 bases and J shed 4 bases, with 13 bases lying between them. The tumor samples were collected prior to definitive surgery or chemotherapy. Assay: immunoSEQ multiplex PCR; the TCRdb copy retains only in-frame clones and omits some. The sample shows approximately 6,000 clones, around 75% of them seen only once. The chain recombines TRBV7-8 with TRBJ2-7; D might be TRBD1 or TRBD2, each matching 5 bases. The TCR originated in a human donor with high-grade serous ovarian cancer. Sequenced input: tumor tissue. CDR3 nucleotides: TGTGCCAGCAGCTTGGCCGGGACGGCGTACGAGCAGTACTTC. Protein sequence: CASSLAGTAYEQYF.